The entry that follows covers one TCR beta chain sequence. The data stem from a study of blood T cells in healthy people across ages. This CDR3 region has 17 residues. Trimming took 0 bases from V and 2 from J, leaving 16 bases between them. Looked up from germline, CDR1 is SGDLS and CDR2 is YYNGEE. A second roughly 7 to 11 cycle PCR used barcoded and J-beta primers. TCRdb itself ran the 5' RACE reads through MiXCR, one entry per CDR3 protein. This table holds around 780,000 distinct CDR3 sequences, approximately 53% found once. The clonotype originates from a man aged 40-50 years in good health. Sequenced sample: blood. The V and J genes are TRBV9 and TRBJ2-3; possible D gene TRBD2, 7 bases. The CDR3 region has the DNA TGTGCCAGCAGCGTAGATATAGTCGGGGGGCCCACAGATACGCAGTATTTT. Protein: CASSVDIVGGPTDTQYF.